The source of this T cell receptor (beta chain) is a study of T cell responses to AZD1222 COVID-19 vaccine. Germline trimming cut 0 bases from V and 2 bases from J; bases unmatched to any gene: 4. This CDR3 comprises 16 residues. Germline CDR1 SGHVS, CDR2 FQNEAQ. Study-wide results and limits: Only after the peak T cell response were repertoires sampled. Along spike, vaccine-associated CD4 TCRs were found throughout, with dominance at 160-218 and 743-854. Baseline seropositivity occurred in only a handful of AZD1222 recipients. Females outnumbered males among donors, who were mostly white British; clonal diversity was possibly underestimated.

TCRdb's table, derived via immunoSEQ multiplex PCR, lists solely in-frame clones and lacks some. The sample shows about 170,000 clones, around nine tenths of them seen only once. Points on this clone: Its antigen is not identified.

This specimen was peripheral blood, taken 28 days after the second AZD1222 dose. The clonotype originates from an adult who received the AZD1222 COVID-19 vaccine. The rearrangement joins TRBV7-8 to TRBJ1-5; 7 bases are shared with TRBD1. This CDR3 reads CASSLARTGGNQPQHF. The CDR3 DNA sequence: TGTGCCAGCAGCTTAGCGCGTACAGGGGGCAATCAGCCCCAGCATTTT.